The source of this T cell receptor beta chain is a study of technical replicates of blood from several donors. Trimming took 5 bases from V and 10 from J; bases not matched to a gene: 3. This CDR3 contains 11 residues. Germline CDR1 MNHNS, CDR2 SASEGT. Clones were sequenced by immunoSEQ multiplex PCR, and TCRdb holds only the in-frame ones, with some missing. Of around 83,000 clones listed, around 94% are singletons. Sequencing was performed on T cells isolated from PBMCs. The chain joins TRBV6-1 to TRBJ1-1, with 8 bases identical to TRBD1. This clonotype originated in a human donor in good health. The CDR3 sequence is CASSYQGAAFF. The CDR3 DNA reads TGTGCCAGCAGTTACCAGGGGGCAGCTTTCTTT.